What follows are 17 T cell receptor beta chains derived from one specimen sequenced in a study of shared clonotypes between healthy human individuals. Some clones are missing from TCRdb's copy, which holds only in-frame ones; the method was immunoSEQ multiplex PCR. The sample gives 2.3 million or so clones, just over 90% of which show up once; about 0.37% is in the top ten. The sequenced material came from naive CD4+ T cells from PBMCs. Subset indicated: CD45RA+ positively selected. The receptors were sampled from a man between 18 and 29 years old in good health. Some clones in this sample may be carry-over from other donors' samples.

The chain uses TRBV4-1 and TRBJ2-3; TRBD2 matches at 9 bases. This CDR3 contains 15 residues. Germline CDR1 and CDR2: MGHRA and YSYEKL. J gave up 6 bases and V 1 base, and 5 bases lay outside the gene matches. The CDR3 region is CASSQGGGETDTQYF. In DNA form, the CDR3 reads TGCGCCAGCAGCCAAGGCGGGGGGGAGACGGATACGCAGTATTTT.

This rearrangement joins TRBV11-2 to TRBJ2-3, with unresolved D. CDR1 is SGHAT, CDR2 FQNNGV, per germline. The length of the CDR3 is 15 residues. Trimming removed 3 bases from V and 0 bases from J, with 10 bases in between. Written as DNA, the CDR3 is TGTGCCAGCAGCTTCACGGCAGTGAGCACAGATACGCAGTATTTT. Translating gives CASSFTAVSTDTQYF.

The CDR3 DNA reads TGTGCCAGCAGTTACCTAAACAGGGGGCTCGCCCAAAACATTCAGTACTTC. Translation: CASSYLNRGLAQNIQYF. This chain uses TRBV5-4 with TRBJ2-4; TRBD1 aligns across 9 bases. The CDR3 is 17 amino acids. Germline CDR1 SGHNT, CDR2 YYREEE (reference sequence). The junction had 14 bases not matched to a gene; V was cut back by 5 bases and J by 5 bases.

The genes are TRBV28 and TRBJ2-3, with D possibly being TRBD1 or TRBD2 (6 bases each). The V end was cut by 10 bases, the J end by 4 bases, with 15 bases between. Germline CDR1 MDHEN, CDR2 SYDVKM. CDR3 length: 13 residues. CDR3 sequence: CAILWRGSDTQYF. The CDR3 DNA sequence: TGTGCCATCCTCTGGAGGGGGTCAGATACGCAGTATTTT.

The V gene is TRBV9, the J gene TRBJ1-1; D is possibly TRBD1 (6 bases). In germline, CDR1 is SGDLS, CDR2 YYNGEE. This CDR3 is 17 amino acids long. V was clipped by 4 bases and J by 4 bases, with 23 bases between them. Here the CDR3 DNA reads TGTGCCAGCAGCAAAGGTCGAGGTGGGGGGGCGTCCACTGAAGCTTTCTTT. Translating gives CASSKGRGGGASTEAFF.

This chain uses TRBV7-3 with TRBJ2-1; TRBD2 matches at 12 bases. Looked up from germline, CDR1 is SGHTA and CDR2 is FQGTGA. The CDR3 sequence is 16 residues long. V lost 5 bases, J lost 9 bases, and 11 bases stayed unmatched. CDR3 sequence: CASSIIPLAGGGEQFF. In DNA form, the CDR3 reads TGTGCCAGCAGCATAATCCCCCTAGCGGGAGGGGGTGAGCAGTTCTTC.

This rearrangement joins TRBV6-5 to TRBJ2-7; D is unresolved. Germline V CDR1 and CDR2: MNHEY, SVGAGI. The CDR3 spans 16 residues. With 0 bases removed from V and 0 bases from J, the gap between germline ends came to 12 bases. In DNA, the CDR3 is TGTGCCAGCAGTTACTCTGTGGTCGCAGGCTCCTACGAGCAGTACTTC. Encoded protein: CASSYSVVAGSYEQYF.

The chain recombines TRBV19 with TRBJ1-2, with TRBD1 as a possible D gene (6 bases). V shed 5 bases and J shed 4 bases, with 14 bases lying between them. The CDR3 is 14 residues long. Germline CDR1 reads LNHDA; CDR2 reads SQIVND (reference sequence). CDR3 in DNA: TGTGCCAGTAGTGGAGCAGGGGTCGCCTATGGCTACACCTTC. Its protein is CASSGAGVAYGYTF.

This sequence joins TRBV27 and TRBJ2-7; the D gene could be TRBD1 or TRBD2 (5 bases each). In germline, CDR1 is MNHEY, CDR2 SMNVEV (reference sequence). This CDR3 region has 15 residues. V lost 3 bases, J lost 0 bases, and 12 bases lay in between. Here the CDR3 reads CASSFRGASSYEQYF. The CDR3 DNA sequence: TGTGCCAGCAGTTTCCGGGGCGCGAGCTCCTACGAGCAGTACTTC.

The sample holds one count of this clone. The chain is built from TRBV5-1 and TRBJ1-1; possible D gene TRBD1, 5 bases. Trimming removed 5 bases from V and 1 base from J, with 18 bases in between. Germline V gene lookup returns CDR1 SGHRS and CDR2 YFSETQ. CDR3 length equals 16 residues. CDR3 nucleotide sequence: TGCGCCAGCAGATTTGGGCAGGGCGAGGGGAACACTGAAGCTTTCTTT. It specifies CASRFGQGEGNTEAFF.

This sequence joins TRBV7-9 and TRBJ1-2; 8 bases fit TRBD1. Germline CDR1 SEHNR, CDR2 FQNEAQ (reference sequence). V dropped 0 bases and J dropped 12; count of bases not matched to a gene: 3. The CDR3 is made up of 12 amino acids. The CDR3 loop is CASSLAQGGNTF. The CDR3 bases are TGTGCCAGCAGCTTAGCACAGGGGGGGAACACCTTC. Full variable domain (outside the CDR3, taken from reference TRBV7-9 and TRBJ1-2): DTGVSQNPRHKITKRGQNVTFRCDPISEHNRLYWYRQTLGQGPEFLTYFQNEAQLEKSRLLSDRFSAERPKGSFSTLEIQRTEQGDSAMYLCASSLAQGGNTFGSGTRLTVV.

The V gene is TRBV19, the J gene TRBJ1-1, with D perhaps TRBD1 (6 bases). CDR1 is LNHDA, CDR2 SQIVND, per germline (reference sequence). V gave up 6 bases and J gave up 5 bases, with 13 bases separating them. The CDR3 extends over 13 amino acids. The CDR3 nucleotides read TGTGCCAGTAGGGGAGGGGGAGAAACTGAAGCTTTCTTT. This encodes CASRGGGETEAFF.

The gene calls are TRBV5-5 and TRBJ1-5; no clear D gene. V shed 1 base and J shed 16 bases, with 18 bases lying between them. Germline-derived CDR1 and CDR2 are SGHKS and YYEKEE (reference sequence). This CDR3 contains 13 residues. The CDR3 region is CASSLLAEAPLHF. For the CDR3, the DNA is TGTGCCAGCAGCTTGTTGGCGGAGGCCCCCCTACATTTT.

This chain uses TRBV19 with TRBJ2-1; tentatively, D is TRBD2 (6 bases). Looked up from germline, CDR1 is LNHDA and CDR2 is SQIVND (reference sequence). CDR3 length: 16 residues. V was clipped by 10 bases and J by 1 base, with 20 bases between them. The CDR3 sequence is CATLGGTWDSYNEQFF. The DNA for the CDR3 is TGTGCCACGCTGGGCGGGACCTGGGATTCCTACAATGAGCAGTTCTTC.

This chain joins TRBV27 and TRBJ2-7; D gene unclear. CDR1 is MNHEY, CDR2 SMNVEV, per germline (reference sequence). The CDR3 has 15 residues. Between the trimmed V and J ends, which lost 4 bases and 0 bases, there was a span of 13 bases. The CDR3 coding sequence is TGTGCCAGCAGTTCGGACGGTGTAAGCTCCTACGAGCAGTACTTC. Its translation is CASSSDGVSSYEQYF.

This chain uses TRBV18 with TRBJ2-1; D is ambiguous. Germline V gene sequence: CDR1 KGHSH, CDR2 LQKENI. V shed 0 bases and J shed 3 bases, with 6 bases lying between them. The CDR3 has 14 residues. In DNA form, the CDR3 reads TGTGCCAGCTCACCACCGCGGCTCTACAATGAGCAGTTCTTC. Translating it yields CASSPPRLYNEQFF.

J is TRBJ2-1 and V is TRBV7-2, with unresolved D. Looked up from germline, CDR1 is SGHTA and CDR2 is FQGNSA. V was trimmed by 4 bases and J by 1 base, leaving 11 bases between them. The CDR3 length is 15 residues. DNA of the CDR3: TGTGCCAGCAGCTCCGCCCGTGGGTCCTACAATGAGCAGTTCTTC. Its translation: CASSSARGSYNEQFF.